This TCR beta chain was sequenced during a study of shared clonotypes between healthy human individuals. This clone came up a few times. The antigen is unknown. Study-wide results and caveats: The sharing of about 5% of naive CD4 clonotypes was seen across a few donors.

Assay used: immunoSEQ multiplex PCR; TCRdb lists only in-frame clones, some missing. The sample has around 700,000 clones, about two thirds seen once. CDR3 length equals 15 residues. CDR1 is MDHEN, CDR2 SYDVKM, per germline. Between the trimmed V and J ends, which lost 7 bases and 1 base, there was a span of 16 bases. This TCR derives from a woman between 25 and 40 years old in good health. Sequencing was done on a sample of memory CD4+ T cells sorted from blood. Subset given: CD45RA-negative fraction. The rearrangement joins TRBV28 to TRBJ1-1; perhaps TRBD1 as D (5 bases). The CDR3 region is CASTLGGRQNTEAFF. The CDR3, as DNA: TGTGCCAGCACTCTCGGGGGACGGCAGAACACTGAAGCTTTCTTT.